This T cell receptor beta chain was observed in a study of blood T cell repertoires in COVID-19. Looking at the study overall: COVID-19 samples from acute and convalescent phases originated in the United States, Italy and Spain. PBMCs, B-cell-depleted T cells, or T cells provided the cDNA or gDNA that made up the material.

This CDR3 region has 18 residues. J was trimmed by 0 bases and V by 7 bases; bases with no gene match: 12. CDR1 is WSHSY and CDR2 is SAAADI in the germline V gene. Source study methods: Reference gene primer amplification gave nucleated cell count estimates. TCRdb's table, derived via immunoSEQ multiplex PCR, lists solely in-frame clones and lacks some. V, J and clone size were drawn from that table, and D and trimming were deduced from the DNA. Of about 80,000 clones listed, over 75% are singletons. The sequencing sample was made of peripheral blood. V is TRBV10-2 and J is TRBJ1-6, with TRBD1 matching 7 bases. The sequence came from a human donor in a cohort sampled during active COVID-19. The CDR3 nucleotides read TGCGCCAGCACCCCCACAGGGACAGCCGACTCCTATAATTCACCCCTCCACTTT. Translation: CASTPTGTADSYNSPLHF.